This TCR beta chain stems from a study of cytomegalovirus exposure and HLA in healthy donors. The wider study: Earlier work reported 117 million unique TCR beta sequences from about 180 million T cells. Clustering assigned around 77% of the 350 to 400 genotyped donors to the Caucasian-associated ancestry cluster.

For this clone: What it binds is unknown.

The ends lost 6 bases at V and 4 bases at J; junction bases unmatched: 3. The CDR3 has 13 amino acids. The germline V gene encodes CDR1 KGHSH and CDR2 LQKENI. The donors comprised healthy bone marrow donors. Regarding the study as a whole: Compared with the approximately 680-donor mean, an Asian-associated ancestry cluster reportedly had fewer N-insertions, according to a later analysis.

The PCR was carried out with 60 Vbeta primers and 13 Jbeta primers. Here immunoSEQ multiplex PCR was the method, and the copy in TCRdb shows in-frame clones only, minus some. The sample has about 150,000 clones; less than 85% are singletons. Sequences were obtained from PBMCs. This rearrangement joins TRBV18 to TRBJ1-2; TRBD1 matches 9 bases. This receptor was identified in a man aged 50-59 years in good health and CMV-seropositive. CDR3 bases: TGTGCCAGCTCCGAGGGACAGGGCTATGGCTACACCTTC. Amino acid sequence: CASSEGQGYGYTF.